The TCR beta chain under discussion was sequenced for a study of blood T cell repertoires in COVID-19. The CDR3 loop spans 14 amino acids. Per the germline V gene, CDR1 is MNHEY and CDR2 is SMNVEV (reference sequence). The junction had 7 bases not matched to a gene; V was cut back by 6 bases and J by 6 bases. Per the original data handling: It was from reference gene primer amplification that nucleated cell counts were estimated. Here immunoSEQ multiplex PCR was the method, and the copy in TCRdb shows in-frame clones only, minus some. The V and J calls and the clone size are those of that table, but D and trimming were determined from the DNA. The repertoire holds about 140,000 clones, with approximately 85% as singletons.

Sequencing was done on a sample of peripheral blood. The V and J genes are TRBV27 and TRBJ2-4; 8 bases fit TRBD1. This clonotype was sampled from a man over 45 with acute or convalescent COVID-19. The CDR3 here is CASRPDRVINIQYF. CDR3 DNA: TGTGCCAGCAGACCGGACAGGGTCATAAACATTCAGTACTTC.